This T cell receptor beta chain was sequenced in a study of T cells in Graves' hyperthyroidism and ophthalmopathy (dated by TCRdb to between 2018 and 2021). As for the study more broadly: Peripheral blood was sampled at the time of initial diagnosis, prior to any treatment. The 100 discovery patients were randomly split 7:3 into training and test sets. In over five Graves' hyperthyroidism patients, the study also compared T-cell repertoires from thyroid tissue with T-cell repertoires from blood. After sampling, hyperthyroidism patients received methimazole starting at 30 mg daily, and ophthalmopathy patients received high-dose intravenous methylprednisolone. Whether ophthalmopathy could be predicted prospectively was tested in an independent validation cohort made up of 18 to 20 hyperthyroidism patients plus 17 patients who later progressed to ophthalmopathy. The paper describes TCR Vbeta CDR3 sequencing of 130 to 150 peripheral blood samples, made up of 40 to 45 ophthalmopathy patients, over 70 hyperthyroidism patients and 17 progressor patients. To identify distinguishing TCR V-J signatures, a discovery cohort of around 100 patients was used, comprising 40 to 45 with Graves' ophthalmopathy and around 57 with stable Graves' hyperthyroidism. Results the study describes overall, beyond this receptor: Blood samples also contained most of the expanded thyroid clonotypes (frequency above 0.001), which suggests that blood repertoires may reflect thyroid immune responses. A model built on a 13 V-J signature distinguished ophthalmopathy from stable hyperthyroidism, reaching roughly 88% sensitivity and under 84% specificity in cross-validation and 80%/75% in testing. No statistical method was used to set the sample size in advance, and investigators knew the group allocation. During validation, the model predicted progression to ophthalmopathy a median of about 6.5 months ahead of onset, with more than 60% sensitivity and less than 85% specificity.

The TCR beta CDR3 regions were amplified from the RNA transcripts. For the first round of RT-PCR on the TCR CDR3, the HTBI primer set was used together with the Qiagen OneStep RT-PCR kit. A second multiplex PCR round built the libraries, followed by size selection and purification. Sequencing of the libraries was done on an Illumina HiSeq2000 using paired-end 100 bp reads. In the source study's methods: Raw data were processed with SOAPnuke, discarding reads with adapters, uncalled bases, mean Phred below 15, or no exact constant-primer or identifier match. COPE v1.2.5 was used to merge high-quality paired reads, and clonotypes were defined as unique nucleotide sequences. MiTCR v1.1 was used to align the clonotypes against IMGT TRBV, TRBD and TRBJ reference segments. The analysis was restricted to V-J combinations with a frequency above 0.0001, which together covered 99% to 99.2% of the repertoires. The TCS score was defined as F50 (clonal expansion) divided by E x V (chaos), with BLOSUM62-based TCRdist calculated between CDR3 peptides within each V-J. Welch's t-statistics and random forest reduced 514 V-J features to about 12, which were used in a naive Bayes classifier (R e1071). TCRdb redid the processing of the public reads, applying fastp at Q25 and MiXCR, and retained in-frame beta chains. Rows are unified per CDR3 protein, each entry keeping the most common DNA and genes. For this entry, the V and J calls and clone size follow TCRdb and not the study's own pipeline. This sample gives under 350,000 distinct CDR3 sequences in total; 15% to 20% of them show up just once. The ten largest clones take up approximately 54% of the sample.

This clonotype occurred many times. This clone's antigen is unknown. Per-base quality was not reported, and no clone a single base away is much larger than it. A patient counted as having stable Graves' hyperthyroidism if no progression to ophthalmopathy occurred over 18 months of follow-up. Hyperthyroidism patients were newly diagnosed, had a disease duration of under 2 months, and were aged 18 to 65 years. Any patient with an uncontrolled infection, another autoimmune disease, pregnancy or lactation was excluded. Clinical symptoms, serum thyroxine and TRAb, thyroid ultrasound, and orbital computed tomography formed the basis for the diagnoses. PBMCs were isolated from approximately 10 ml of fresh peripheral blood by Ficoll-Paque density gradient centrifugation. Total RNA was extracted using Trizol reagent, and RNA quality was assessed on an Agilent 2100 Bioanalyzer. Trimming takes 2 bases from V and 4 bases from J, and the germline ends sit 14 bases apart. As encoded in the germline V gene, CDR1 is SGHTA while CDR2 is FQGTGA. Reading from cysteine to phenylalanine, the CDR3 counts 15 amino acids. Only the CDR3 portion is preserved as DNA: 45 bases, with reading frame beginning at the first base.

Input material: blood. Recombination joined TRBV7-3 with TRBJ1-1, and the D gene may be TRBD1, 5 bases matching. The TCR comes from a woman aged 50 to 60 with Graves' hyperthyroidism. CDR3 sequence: CASSLGAGPSTEAFF. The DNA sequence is TGTGCCAGCAGCTTAGGGGCAGGCCCAAGCACTGAAGCTTTCTTT.